A single sample is the source of the 16 T cell receptor beta chains below, sequenced in a study of shared clonotypes between healthy human individuals. The data were produced by immunoSEQ multiplex PCR, yet TCRdb's version contains in-frame clones alone and is incomplete. The profile shows about 1 million clones, roughly 74% of them singletons. The sequencing sample was made of memory CD4+ T cells from PBMCs. Specified subset: CD45RA-negative fraction. All receptors come from a man in his late teens or twenties in good health. Some clones in this sample may be carry-over from other donors' samples.

CDR3 coding DNA: TGTGCCATGGGATCAGGGGCAAGCTCTGGAAACACCATATATTTT. Amino acids: CAMGSGASSGNTIYF. The chain carries TRBV10-3 and TRBJ1-3, with D possibly being TRBD1 (6 bases). Germline V gene lookup returns CDR1 ENHRY and CDR2 SYGVKD. Between the trimmed V and J ends, which lost 9 bases and 0 bases, there was a span of 15 bases. The CDR3 spans 15 residues.

J is TRBJ2-1 and V is TRBV5-1; 7 bases align to TRBD1. The V gene end was trimmed by 3 bases and the J gene end by 7 bases; junction bases not matched to a gene: 10. CDR1 SGHRS and CDR2 YFSETQ come from the germline V gene. The CDR3 consists of 15 residues. CDR3 in amino acids: CASSSTGQSGNEQFF. The CDR3 DNA reads as TGCGCCAGCAGCTCTACGGGACAGAGTGGGAATGAGCAGTTCTTC.

The chain joins TRBV4-2 to TRBJ2-7; D is unclear. The CDR3 runs to 11 residues. Germline CDR1 reads LGHNA; CDR2 reads YNFKEQ. Trimming stripped 5 bases from V and 4 bases from J, with 6 bases between. The CDR3 coding sequence is TGTGCCAGCAGCTCCTTATACGAGCAGTACTTC. Protein: CASSSLYEQYF.

The rearrangement links TRBV9 to TRBJ2-7; 9 nucleotides agree with TRBD1. The CDR3 extends over 14 amino acids. The V and J ends lost 4 bases and 2 bases, in that order; junction bases with no gene match: 4. Germline CDR1 and CDR2: SGDLS and YYNGEE. The DNA of the CDR3 is TGTGCCAGCAGCAAGGGACAGGGAACCTACGAGCAGTACTTC. Translating it yields CASSKGQGTYEQYF. The complete variable domain, with remaining parts taken from reference TRBV9 and TRBJ2-7, reads DSGVTQTPKHLITATGQRVTLRCSPRSGDLSVYWYQQSLDQGLQFLIQYYNGEERAKGNILERFSAQQFPDLHSELNLSSLELGDSALYFCASSKGQGTYEQYFGPGTRLTVT.

The rearrangement uses TRBV15 and TRBJ2-1; a possible D gene is TRBD2 (5 bases). The CDR3 consists of 15 residues. V lost 1 base to trimming and J lost 5 bases, with 12 bases between them. Germline V lookup: CDR1 LNHNV, CDR2 YYDKDF (reference sequence). The CDR3 loop is CATSRGAGRNNEQFF. CDR3 DNA sequence: TGTGCCACCAGCAGAGGGGCGGGTCGCAACAATGAGCAGTTCTTC.

This chain uses TRBV5-4 with TRBJ2-5; D is ambiguous. The CDR3 has 14 amino acids. The V gene's germline CDR1 is SGHNT and CDR2 YYREEE (reference sequence). Between the trimmed V and J ends, which lost 0 bases and 3 bases, there was a span of 9 bases. This chain's CDR3 is CASSLGHLEETQYF. In DNA form, the CDR3 reads TGTGCCAGCAGCTTGGGGCACCTCGAAGAGACCCAGTACTTC.

V and J are TRBV7-9 and TRBJ1-2; D call uncertain. CDR1 is SEHNR, CDR2 FQNEAQ, per germline (reference sequence). Trimming left V 4 bases short and J 0 bases short, with 12 bases between. CDR3 size: 15 residues. The CDR3 region has the DNA TGTGCCAGCAGCTCAAACCTCGGCCCTAACTATGGCTACACCTTC. This sequence encodes CASSSNLGPNYGYTF.

V and J are TRBV9 and TRBJ1-4, with a weak D call TRBD1 (5 bases). The V gene lost 3 bases and the J gene lost 8 bases, with 14 bases spanning the gap. The germline CDR1 and CDR2 sequences are SGDLS and YYNGEE. This CDR3 has 14 amino acids. CDR3 region: CASSDPMAGEKLFF. The CDR3 DNA reads TGTGCCAGCAGCGATCCGATGGCAGGGGAAAAACTGTTTTTT.

V usage is TRBV28 and J usage is TRBJ1-2; D is unclear. Trimming left V 7 bases short and J 7 bases short, with 16 bases between. Germline CDR1 MDHEN, CDR2 SYDVKM. The CDR3 runs to 13 residues. The CDR3 DNA reads as TGTGCCAGCACCGCGACCATAACACCTGGCTACACCTTC. This codes for CASTATITPGYTF.

This chain uses TRBV18 with TRBJ2-2; maybe TRBD2 (6 bases). Looked up from germline, CDR1 is KGHSH and CDR2 is LQKENI. The V and J ends lost 0 bases and 6 bases respectively, with 14 bases between them. This CDR3 has 16 amino acids. The CDR3 coding sequence is TGTGCCAGCTCACCACCGGCCGGAGGGTCGGCCGGGGAGCTGTTTTTT. Translation gives CASSPPAGGSAGELFF. Full variable domain (remainder filled in from reference TRBV18 and TRBJ2-2): NAGVMQNPRHLVRRRGQEARLRCSPMKGHSHVYWYRQLPEEGLKFMVYLQKENIIDESGMPKERFSAEFPKEGPSILRIQQVVRGDSAAYFCASSPPAGGSAGELFFGEGSRLTVL.

J is TRBJ1-1 and V is TRBV18; 7 nucleotides line up with TRBD1. The CDR3 spans 15 residues. Germline loops: CDR1 KGHSH, CDR2 LQKENI. J was trimmed by 2 bases and V by 5 bases; bases with no gene match: 8. The CDR3 bases are TGTGCCAGCTCAGGTACGGGACAGAGCAACACTGAAGCTTTCTTT. It translates to CASSGTGQSNTEAFF.

V and J are TRBV7-8 and TRBJ2-2, with 9 bases identical to TRBD1. The CDR3 is made up of 16 amino acids. The junction had 6 bases not matched to a gene; V was cut back by 5 bases and J by 2 bases. Germline V gene data show CDR1 as SGHVS and CDR2 as FQNEAQ. CDR3 amino acids: CASSEPGQGNTGELFF. As DNA, the CDR3 is TGTGCCAGCAGCGAACCGGGACAGGGCAACACCGGGGAGCTGTTTTTT. The whole variable domain, filled in from reference TRBV7-8 and TRBJ2-2, reads GAGVSQSPRYKVAKRGQDVALRCDPISGHVSLFWYQQALGQGPEFLTYFQNEAQLDKSGLPSDRFFAERPEGSVSTLKIQRTQQEDSAVYLCASSEPGQGNTGELFFGEGSRLTVL.

This chain joins TRBV11-2 and TRBJ2-5, with 9 bases aligning to TRBD2. Germline-derived CDR1 and CDR2 are SGHAT and FQNNGV. The CDR3 sequence is 16 residues long. V lost 7 bases and J lost 5; bases outside the gene matches: 14. The CDR3 region has the DNA TGTGCCAGCATGCCAAGCAGGGGCGCGGGGGGGGAGACCCAGTACTTC. It specifies CASMPSRGAGGETQYF.

The chain has TRBV7-9 and TRBJ2-7; 7 positions agree with TRBD2. This CDR3 contains 15 residues. Germline CDR1 and CDR2: SEHNR and FQNEAQ (reference sequence). V was clipped by 1 base and J by 1 base; unmatched bases: 4. CDR3 region: CASSLVQAGSYEQYF. CDR3 DNA sequence: TGTGCCAGCAGCTTAGTGCAAGCGGGATCCTACGAGCAGTACTTC.

The table lists this clone with a few counts. V is TRBV2 and J is TRBJ1-1; D is ambiguous. CDR1 SNHLY and CDR2 FYNNEI come from the germline V gene. CDR3 length equals 14 residues. V was cut by 6 bases and J by 0 bases, with 11 bases left in between. CDR3 protein: CASSRSGVNTEAFF. CDR3 DNA sequence: TGTGCCAGCAGCAGGAGTGGAGTGAACACTGAAGCTTTCTTT.

Details on this clone: The conserved final phenylalanine or tryptophan is absent from the CDR3, which likely points to a read error. No DNA is shown, since the ends of the CDR3 on it are uncertain; the CDR3 is the one TCRdb lists. The chain joins TRBV7-7 to TRBJ2-7. Looked up from germline, CDR1 is SSHAT and CDR2 is FNYEAQ (reference sequence). Ends included, the CDR3 has 9 residues. The CDR3 spells CASSTSSTL.